One and the same sample provided the 15 T cell receptor beta chains below, sequenced in a study of T cell responses to AZD1222 COVID-19 vaccine. Assay used: immunoSEQ multiplex PCR; TCRdb lists only in-frame clones, some missing. Among about 130,000 clones listed, 85% to 95% were seen once. The sample here was peripheral blood, taken on day 0 of AZD1222 vaccination. Source of these receptors: an adult in good health.

This clone was counted a few times. The rearrangement joins TRBV19 to TRBJ2-3; D remains ambiguous. The germline V gene has CDR1 LNHDA and CDR2 SQIVND (reference sequence). With 3 bases removed from V and 2 bases from J, the gap between germline ends came to 12 bases. The CDR3 loop spans 15 amino acids. The CDR3 nucleotides read TGTGCCAGTAGTATGGGTCCTGCCACCACAGATACGCAGTATTTT. Encoded protein: CASSMGPATTDTQYF.

J is TRBJ1-2 and V is TRBV6-5, with D possibly TRBD1 on 6 matching bases. Germline lookup yields CDR1 MNHEY and CDR2 SVGAGI. V was cut by 6 bases and J by 4 bases, with 18 bases left in between. The CDR3 spans 15 residues. CDR3 coding DNA: TGTGCCAGCAGGGGGACGGGGGCGCCGGGCTATGGCTACACCTTC. Translated: CASRGTGAPGYGYTF.

This chain connects TRBV2 to TRBJ1-2; D remains unclear. CDR3 length: 15 residues. CDR1 and CDR2 from the germline V gene are SNHLY and FYNNEI. V was clipped by 6 bases and J by 7 bases, with 21 bases between them. This CDR3 is CASSEPGELRSGYTF. In nucleotides, the CDR3 is TGTGCCAGCAGCGAACCGGGTGAACTTCGATCTGGCTACACCTTC.

The chain uses TRBV10-2 and TRBJ1-1, with D possibly matching TRBD1 (5 bases). The CDR3 spans 16 residues. Germline V gene data show CDR1 as WSHSY and CDR2 as SAAADI. With 3 bases removed from V and 0 bases from J, the gap between germline ends came to 14 bases. CDR3 in amino acids: CASSDQLGGMNTEAFF. The DNA of the CDR3 is TGCGCCAGCAGTGATCAATTGGGGGGGATGAACACTGAAGCTTTCTTT.

The chain carries TRBV12-3 or TRBV12-4 and TRBJ1-5; D perhaps matches TRBD1 (6 bases). The V gene lost 1 base and the J gene lost 5 bases, with 6 bases spanning the gap. The CDR3 covers 13 residues. Written as DNA, the CDR3 is TGTGCCAGCAGTTTAGACAGGGATCAGCCCCAGCATTTT. It encodes CASSLDRDQPQHF.

This clone was picked up one time. CDR3 protein: CASSESIWGDRSYEQYF. For the CDR3, the DNA is TGTGCCAGCAGTGAATCGATCTGGGGGGACAGGAGCTACGAGCAGTACTTC. The chain combines TRBV6-1 with TRBJ2-7; 8 bases fit TRBD1. Trimming at V came to 2 bases and at J to 3 bases, leaving 12 bases not matched to a gene. The length of the CDR3 is 17 residues. The germline V gene has CDR1 MNHNS and CDR2 SASEGT.

The chain links TRBV9 to TRBJ2-3, with D uncertain. V was trimmed by 3 bases and J by 2 bases, leaving 7 bases between them. CDR1 is SGDLS and CDR2 is YYNGEE in the germline V gene. This CDR3 is 13 amino acids long. CDR3: CASSGLSTDTQYF. Here the CDR3 DNA reads TGTGCCAGCAGCGGCCTCTCCACAGATACGCAGTATTTT.

The V call is TRBV7-8, the J call TRBJ1-1, with a tentative D call TRBD1 (6 bases). CDR3 length equals 15 residues. Per germline, CDR1 SGHVS and CDR2 FQNEAQ. With 5 bases removed from V and 2 bases from J, the gap between germline ends came to 15 bases. CDR3 DNA: TGTGCCAGCAGCCCGACGGGGGGCCTCAACACTGAAGCTTTCTTT. It yields the protein CASSPTGGLNTEAFF.

This chain's CDR3 is CASSLARGPEKLFF. The DNA for the CDR3 is TGTGCCAGCAGCTTAGCCCGGGGACCTGAAAAACTGTTTTTT. The chain uses TRBV7-2 and TRBJ1-4; D might be TRBD1 (5 bases). The CDR3 consists of 14 residues. In germline, CDR1 is SGHTA, CDR2 FQGNSA. V gave up 0 bases and J gave up 7 bases, with 9 bases separating them.

The CDR3 loop reads CAWSKGGGYEQYF. The CDR3, as DNA: TGTGCCTGGAGTAAAGGGGGCGGCTACGAGCAGTACTTC. This sequence joins TRBV30 and TRBJ2-7; 7 nucleotides agree with TRBD1. Trimming removed 2 bases from V and 3 bases from J; junction bases left unmatched: 4. Germline lookup yields CDR1 GTSNPN and CDR2 SVGIG (reference sequence). CDR3 length: 13 amino acids.

This chain links TRBV6-6 with TRBJ1-2; 9 bases map to TRBD1. The ends lost 4 bases at V and 4 bases at J; junction bases unmatched: 4. This CDR3 has 14 residues. CDR1 is MNHNY, CDR2 SVGAGI, per germline (reference sequence). This CDR3 reads CASSLTGGSYGYTF. CDR3 DNA sequence: TGTGCCAGCAGTTTGACAGGGGGTAGCTATGGCTACACCTTC.

The CDR3 here is CAWSVGQGARQPQHF. Written as DNA, the CDR3 is TGTGCCTGGAGTGTGGGACAGGGAGCAAGGCAGCCCCAGCATTTT. The rearrangement joins TRBV30 to TRBJ1-5; TRBD1 agrees at 9 bases. Unmatched junction bases numbered 7, after V lost 0 bases and J lost 7 bases. The CDR3 totals 15 residues. From germline, CDR1 is GTSNPN and CDR2 SVGIG (reference sequence).

This clone appeared a few times. The CDR3 sequence: CASSLGYRGRNEKLFF. The DNA for the CDR3 is TGTGCCAGCAGCTTAGGTTACAGGGGGAGAAATGAAAAACTGTTTTTT. The chain recombines TRBV7-9 with TRBJ1-4; the match to TRBD1 covers 8 bases. The CDR3 extends over 16 amino acids. CDR1 SEHNR and CDR2 FQNEAQ come from the germline V gene (reference sequence). V shed 1 base and J 5 bases; nucleotides not matched to a gene: 6.

This sequence joins TRBV19 and TRBJ2-5; D possibly uses TRBD1 or TRBD2 (5 bases each). The CDR3 runs to 13 residues. CDR1 is LNHDA, CDR2 SQIVND, per germline (reference sequence). Trimming stripped 10 bases from V and 2 bases from J, with 14 bases between. CDR3 loop: CATSGTSQETQYF. CDR3 in DNA: TGTGCCACCTCCGGGACGAGTCAAGAGACCCAGTACTTC.

This chain joins TRBV4-2 and TRBJ2-7; 11 nucleotides match TRBD2. Germline V lookup: CDR1 LGHNA, CDR2 YNFKEQ. V trimming: 3 bases; J trimming: 4 bases; junction bases outside the gene matches: 5. The CDR3 has 15 residues. The CDR3 DNA sequence: TGTGCCAGCAGCCAGGGACTAGCGGATAATTACGAGCAGTACTTC. Its translation: CASSQGLADNYEQYF.